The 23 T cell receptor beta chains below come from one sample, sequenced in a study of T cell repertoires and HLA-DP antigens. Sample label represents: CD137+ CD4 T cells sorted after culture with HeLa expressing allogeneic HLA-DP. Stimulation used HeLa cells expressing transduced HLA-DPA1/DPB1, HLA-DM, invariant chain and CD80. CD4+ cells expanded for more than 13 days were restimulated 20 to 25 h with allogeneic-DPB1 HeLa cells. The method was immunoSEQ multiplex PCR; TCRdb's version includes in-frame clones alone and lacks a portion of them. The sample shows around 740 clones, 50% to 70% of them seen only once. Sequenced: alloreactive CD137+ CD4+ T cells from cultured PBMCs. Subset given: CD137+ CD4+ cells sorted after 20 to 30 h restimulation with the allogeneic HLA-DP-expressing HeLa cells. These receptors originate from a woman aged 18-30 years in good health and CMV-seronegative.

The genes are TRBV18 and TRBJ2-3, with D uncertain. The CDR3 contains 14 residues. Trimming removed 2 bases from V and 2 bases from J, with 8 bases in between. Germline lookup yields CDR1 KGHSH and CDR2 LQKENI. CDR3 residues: CASSPGLITDTQYF. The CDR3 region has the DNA TGTGCCAGCTCACCAGGCCTTATCACAGATACGCAGTATTTT.

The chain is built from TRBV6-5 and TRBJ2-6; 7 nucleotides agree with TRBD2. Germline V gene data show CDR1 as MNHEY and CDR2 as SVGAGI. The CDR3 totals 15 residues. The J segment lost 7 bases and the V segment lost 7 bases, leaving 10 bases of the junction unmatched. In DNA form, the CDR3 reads TGTGCCAGCAACCTAGGTTCGGGGGGAGCCAACGTCCTGACTTTC. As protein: CASNLGSGGANVLTF.

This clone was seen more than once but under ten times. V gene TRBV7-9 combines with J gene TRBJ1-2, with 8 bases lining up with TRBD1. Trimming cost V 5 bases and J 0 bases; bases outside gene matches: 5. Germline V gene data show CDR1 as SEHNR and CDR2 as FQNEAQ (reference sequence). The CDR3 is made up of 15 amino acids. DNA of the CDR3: TGTGCCAGCAGCCCCAGACAGGGGTCTAACTATGGCTACACCTTC. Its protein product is CASSPRQGSNYGYTF.

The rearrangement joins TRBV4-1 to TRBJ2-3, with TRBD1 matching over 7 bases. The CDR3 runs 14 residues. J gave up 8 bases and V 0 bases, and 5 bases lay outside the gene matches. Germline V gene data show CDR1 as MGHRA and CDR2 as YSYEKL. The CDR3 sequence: CASSQDRGLGTQYF. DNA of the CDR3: TGCGCCAGCAGCCAAGACAGGGGGTTGGGTACGCAGTATTTT.

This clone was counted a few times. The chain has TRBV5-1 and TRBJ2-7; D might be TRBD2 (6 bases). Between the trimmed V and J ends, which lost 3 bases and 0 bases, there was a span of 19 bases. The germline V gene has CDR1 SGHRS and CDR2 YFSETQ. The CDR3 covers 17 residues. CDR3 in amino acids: CASSSTHLRLDSYEQYF. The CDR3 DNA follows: TGCGCCAGCAGCTCGACGCACCTCAGACTAGACTCCTACGAGCAGTACTTC.

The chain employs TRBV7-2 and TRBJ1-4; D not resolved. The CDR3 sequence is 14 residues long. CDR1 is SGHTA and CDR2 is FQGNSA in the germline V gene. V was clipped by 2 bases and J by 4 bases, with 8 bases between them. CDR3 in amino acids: CASSLSQLNEKLFF. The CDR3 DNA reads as TGTGCCAGCAGCTTAAGCCAGCTTAATGAAAAACTGTTTTTT.

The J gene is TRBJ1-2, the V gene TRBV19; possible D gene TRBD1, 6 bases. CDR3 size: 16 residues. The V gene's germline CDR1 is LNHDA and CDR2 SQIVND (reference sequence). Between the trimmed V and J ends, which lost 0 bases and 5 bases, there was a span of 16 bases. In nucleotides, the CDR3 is TGTGCCAGTAGTATAGAATGGACAGCCTCGGCTTATGGCTACACCTTC. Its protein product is CASSIEWTASAYGYTF.

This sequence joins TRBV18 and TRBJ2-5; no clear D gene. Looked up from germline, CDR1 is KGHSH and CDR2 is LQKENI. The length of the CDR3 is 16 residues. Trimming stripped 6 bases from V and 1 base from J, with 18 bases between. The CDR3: CASSPSRLVFQETQYF. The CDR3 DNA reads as TGTGCCAGCTCTCCTTCGAGGTTGGTATTCCAAGAGACCCAGTACTTC.

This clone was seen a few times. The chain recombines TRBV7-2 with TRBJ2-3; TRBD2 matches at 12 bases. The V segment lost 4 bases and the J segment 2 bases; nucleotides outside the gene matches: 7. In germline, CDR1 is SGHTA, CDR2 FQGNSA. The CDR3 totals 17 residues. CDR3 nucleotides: TGTGCCAGCAGCTCCGGACTAGCGGGATCGACCACAGATACGCAGTATTTT. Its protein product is CASSSGLAGSTTDTQYF.

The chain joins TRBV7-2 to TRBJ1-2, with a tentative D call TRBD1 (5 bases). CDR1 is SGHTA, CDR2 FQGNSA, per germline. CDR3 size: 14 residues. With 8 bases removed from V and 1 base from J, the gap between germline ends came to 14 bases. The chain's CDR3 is CASSWTSGNYGYTF. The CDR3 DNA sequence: TGTGCCAGCTCATGGACAAGTGGTAACTATGGCTACACCTTC.

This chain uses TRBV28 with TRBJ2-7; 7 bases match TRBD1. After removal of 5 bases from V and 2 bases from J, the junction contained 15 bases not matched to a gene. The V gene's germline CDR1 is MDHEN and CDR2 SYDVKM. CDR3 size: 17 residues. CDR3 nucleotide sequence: TGTGCCAGCAGTCCCCGACAGGGAGACTTTCAGCCCTACGAGCAGTACTTC. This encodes CASSPRQGDFQPYEQYF. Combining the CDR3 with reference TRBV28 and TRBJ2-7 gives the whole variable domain DVKVTQSSRYLVKRTGEKVFLECVQDMDHENMFWYRQDPGLGLRLIYFSYDVKMKEKGDIPEGYSVSREKKERFSLILESASTNQTSMYLCASSPRQGDFQPYEQYFGPGTRLTVT.

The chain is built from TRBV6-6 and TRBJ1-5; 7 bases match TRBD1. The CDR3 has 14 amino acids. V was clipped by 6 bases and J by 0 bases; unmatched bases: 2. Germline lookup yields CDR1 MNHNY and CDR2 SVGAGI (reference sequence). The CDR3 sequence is CASSRGDSNQPQHF. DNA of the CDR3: TGTGCCAGCAGCAGGGGGGATAGCAATCAGCCCCAGCATTTT.

The CDR3 nucleotides read TGTGCCAGCAGTTTACAGAGGACGAAAGCTTTCTTT. Translated, it gives CASSLQRTKAFF. The V gene is TRBV6-1, the J gene TRBJ1-1, with unresolved D. This CDR3 is built from 12 residues. CDR1 MNHNS and CDR2 SASEGT come from the germline V gene. Trimming shortened V by 5 bases and J by 9 bases, and 13 bases separated the two germline ends.

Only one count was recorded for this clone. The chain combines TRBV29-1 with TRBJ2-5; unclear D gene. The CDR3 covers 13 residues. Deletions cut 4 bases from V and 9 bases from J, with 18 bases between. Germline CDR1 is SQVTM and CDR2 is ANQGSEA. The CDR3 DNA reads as TGCAGCGTTGTGTGGGCCGGCATGGTAGCCCAGTACTTC. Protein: CSVVWAGMVAQYF.

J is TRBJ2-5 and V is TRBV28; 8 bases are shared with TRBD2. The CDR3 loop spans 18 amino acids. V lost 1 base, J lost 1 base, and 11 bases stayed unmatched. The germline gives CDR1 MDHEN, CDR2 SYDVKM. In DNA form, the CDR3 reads TGTGCCAGCAGTTTATCCAGCGGGGGCCTCGTAGGCCAAGAGACCCAGTACTTC. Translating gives CASSLSSGGLVGQETQYF.

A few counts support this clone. The CDR3 region is CASSMEGNQPQHF. Here the CDR3 DNA reads TGTGCCAGCAGTATGGAGGGCAATCAGCCCCAGCATTTT. The chain employs TRBV28 and TRBJ1-5; D is undetermined. From germline, CDR1 is MDHEN and CDR2 SYDVKM. The CDR3 has 13 amino acids. The germline V and J ends were trimmed by 5 bases and 2 bases, with 7 bases remaining between them.

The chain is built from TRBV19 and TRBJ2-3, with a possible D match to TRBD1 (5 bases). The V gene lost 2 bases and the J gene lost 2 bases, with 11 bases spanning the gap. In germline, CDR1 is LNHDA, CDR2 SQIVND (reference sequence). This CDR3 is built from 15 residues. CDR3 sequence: CASSILAGFTDTQYF. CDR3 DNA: TGTGCCAGTAGTATATTGGCAGGGTTCACAGATACGCAGTATTTT.

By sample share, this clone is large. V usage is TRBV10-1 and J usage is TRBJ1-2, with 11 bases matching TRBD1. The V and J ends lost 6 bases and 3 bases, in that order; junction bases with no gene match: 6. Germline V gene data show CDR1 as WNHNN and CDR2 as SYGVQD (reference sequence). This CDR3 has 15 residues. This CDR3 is CASRGQGAVDYGYTF. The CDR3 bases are TGCGCCAGCAGAGGACAGGGGGCTGTTGACTATGGCTACACCTTC.

CDR3 residues: CASGLGGDQETQYF. The CDR3, as DNA: TGTGCTAGTGGCCTGGGGGGAGATCAAGAGACCCAGTACTTC. The V gene is TRBV12-5, the J gene TRBJ2-5; TRBD2 is a possible D gene (6 bases). The V end lost 6 bases, the J end lost 2 bases, and 13 bases lay between the germline ends. Germline V gene lookup returns CDR1 LGHNT and CDR2 FRNRAP. The CDR3 is made up of 14 amino acids.

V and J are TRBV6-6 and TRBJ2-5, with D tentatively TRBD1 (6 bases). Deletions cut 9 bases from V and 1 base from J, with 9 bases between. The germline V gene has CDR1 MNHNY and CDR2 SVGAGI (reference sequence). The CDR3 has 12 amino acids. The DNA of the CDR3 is TGTGCCAGTGGGACACGCCAAGAGACCCAGTACTTC. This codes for CASGTRQETQYF.

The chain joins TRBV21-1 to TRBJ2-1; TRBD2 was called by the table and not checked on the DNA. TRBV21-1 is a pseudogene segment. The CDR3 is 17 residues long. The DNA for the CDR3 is TGTGCCAGCAGCAGTACAGGGCCGGGACTAGCGGACAATGAGCAGTTCTTC. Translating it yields CASSSTGPGLADNEQFF.

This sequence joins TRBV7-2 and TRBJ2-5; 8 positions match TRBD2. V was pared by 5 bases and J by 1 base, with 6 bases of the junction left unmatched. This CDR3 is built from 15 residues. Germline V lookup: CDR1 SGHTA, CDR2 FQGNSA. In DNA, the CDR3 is TGTGCCAGCAGCCGTTATAGCGGGGTCCAAGAGACCCAGTACTTC. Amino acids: CASSRYSGVQETQYF.

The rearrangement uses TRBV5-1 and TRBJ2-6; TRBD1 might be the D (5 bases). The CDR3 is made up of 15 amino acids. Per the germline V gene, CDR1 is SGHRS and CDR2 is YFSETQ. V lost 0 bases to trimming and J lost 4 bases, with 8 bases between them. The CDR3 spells CASSLVGVGANVLTF. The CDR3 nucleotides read TGCGCCAGCAGCTTGGTAGGGGTGGGGGCCAACGTCCTGACTTTC. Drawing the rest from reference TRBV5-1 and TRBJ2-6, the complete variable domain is KAGVTQTPRYLIKTRGQQVTLSCSPISGHRSVSWYQQTPGQGLQFLFEYFSETQRNKGNFPGRFSGRQFSNSRSEMNVSTLELGDSALYLCASSLVGVGANVLTFGAGSRLTVL.